This entry concerns a single T cell receptor (beta chain). It has no known antigen specificity. The read terminates 3 residues ahead of where the CDR3 ends, so the germline J gene completes it. TCR beta CDR3 regions were amplified by multiplex PCR using the immunoSEQ assay from an average of roughly 1,200 ng genomic DNA per sample. The assay corrected primer bias using a complete synthetic TCR repertoire to establish an amplification baseline. The amplicons were sequenced using the Illumina platform. Turning to the authors' computational methods: Sequence errors were corrected by clustering with frequency ratios and a modified nearest-neighbor algorithm, and the sequences were then analyzed in the immunoSEQ Analyzer using IMGT gene definitions. At each rarefaction depth, TCR richness and evenness were averaged over 20 rarefaction repeats, and samples with fewer sequences than the depth were excluded. Wilcoxon rank sum tests with FDR correction were used to compare relative abundances of V, D and J genes between the groups. Blinded duplicates gave an intraclass correlation of roughly 95% for TCR richness and an average of roughly 76% across around 70 gene segments. TCRdb's version of the immuneACCESS table is confined to in-frame rearrangements and falls short of the full clone set. An unresolved V gene accounts for under half of the shortfall where checked; the remainder is of unknown origin. The DNA gave D and trimming, while V, J and clone size come from that table. The table for this sample records about 48,000 clones. The ten largest clonotypes hold around 1.6% of the sample.

Every participant had a single incident cervical HPV16 infection, and women with prevalent HPV16 infections were excluded. Cervical HPV DNA was detected with MY09/MY11 PCR, and genotyping was done with dot-blot hybridization. Around 15 mL of heparinized blood was centrifuged, after which the buffy coat was aliquoted, frozen at -30 degrees C, and then stored at -80 degrees C. QIAGEN kits were used to extract genomic DNA from the buffy coat specimens. The CDR3 runs 15 residues from the cysteine to the phenylalanine. The CDR3 was read in part: 36 bases, with the frame set at base 1. Taken from the germline V gene, the CDR1 and CDR2 loops are SGHTA and FQGNSA. V loses 5 bases of germline sequence and J loses 0 bases, and the interval between the two ends is 10 bases. This sample is drawn from a study of T cells in women clearing cervical HPV infection (dated by TCRdb to the late 2010s). Notes on the research overall: The cases were some 27 women with histologically confirmed HPV16-related CIN3 or worse, and 2 of these cases were invasive cancers. The roughly 23 controls were women who cleared a single incident HPV16 infection within 12 months without developing precancer or cancer. Blood from cases was drawn at the visit where the lesion was first identified, while blood from controls was drawn once the infection was no longer detected. Among cases, blood sampling occurred a median of about 150 days after lesion detection, with an interquartile range of about 85 to 210 days. Because only a few women had HLA typing data, the possibility that HLA type acted as a confounder could not be ruled out. Nested within Costa Rica's Guanacaste HPV Natural History Study, an exploratory proof-of-principle case-control study compared TCR repertoires across cervical HPV16 outcomes. Cases were matched to controls by age within five years and by the year the sample was collected. Median age was roughly 33 years in cases versus roughly 40 in controls, and baseline characteristics did not differ significantly. In the parent cohort, around 10,000 women aged 18 or older were enrolled in Guanacaste, Costa Rica, during 1993 to 1994 and then followed for less than 8 years. Five blinded duplicates per group were added as quality controls, giving 60 or so samples: 50 or so participants and some 10 replicates.

The full study reports these points: Because the number of T cells in each sample was unknown, differences in richness could reflect differing T-cell content rather than repertoire biology. Whether associations preceded infection or resulted from infection could not be shown with the cross-sectional design, and effector/memory subsets and HPV-specific T cells were not isolated. Significantly higher TCR repertoire richness was observed in CIN3+ cases than in controls across sequencing depths, whereas no difference in evenness was found. Random forest classifiers that combined richness and V gene abundances separated cases from controls with an estimated AUC of around 0.84. TRBV6-7 relative abundance was lower in cases than in controls (about 0.099% versus 0.17%; Bonferroni P = 0.0008).

This TCR was recovered from a woman aged 18 to 69 with a cervical HPV16 infection that either progressed to CIN3+ or cleared (not recorded which). The rearranged chain carries TRBV7-2 and TRBJ2-2, with TRBD2 as a weak D call on 5 bases. Sample: blood buffy coat. Partial CDR3 DNA: TGTGCCAGCAGCACCCGGACTGCGAACACCGGGGAG. This sequence encodes CASSTRTANTGE. The full CDR3 protein reads CASSTRTANTGELFF.